This T cell receptor beta chain was sequenced for a study of low-dose radiotherapy and immunotherapy resistance in tumors. Both TCRalpha and TCRbeta chains were reverse transcribed with V-gene-specific primers. The authors amplified TCRs for approximately 18 PCR cycles with a constant-region primer and a V-primer adapter. TCRdb fed the reads into MiXCR, producing one record per CDR3 protein. The sample records roughly 76,000 distinct CDR3 sequences, about 19% being singletons. The CDR3 extends over 15 amino acids. Germline loops: CDR1 DFQATT, CDR2 SNEGSKA (reference sequence). V lost 4 bases and J lost 6, with 16 bases in between. Time point described: before trial treatment. Donors received a regimen that comprised nivolumab, ipilimumab, aspirin, low-dose cyclophosphamide and low-dose radiotherapy. Advanced solid tumors without tumor-infiltrating lymphocytes were required for inclusion.

The TCR comes from a male donor with prostate cancer. Material: PBMCs, obtained before treatment. The rearrangement uses TRBV20-1 and TRBJ1-6; tentatively, D is TRBD1 (5 bases). CDR3 DNA: TGCAGTGCTACCCCCCGGGGGGTGCCTAATTCACCCCTCCACTTT. Translation gives CSATPRGVPNSPLHF.